This T cell receptor (beta chain) was found in a study of T cell responses to AZD1222 COVID-19 vaccine. General study results and limits: Clonal diversity was possibly underestimated, and white British individuals and females predominated among donors. In all cases, repertoires were sampled only after the peak T cell response. The breadth and depth of Spike-specific TCRs increased once two AZD1222 doses had been given.

As concerns this clone: What it recognizes is unknown.

The CDR3 contains 17 residues. CDR1 and CDR2 from the germline V gene are SEHNR and FQNEAQ (reference sequence). V lost 0 bases, J lost 0 bases, and 13 bases lay in between. Some clones are missing from TCRdb's copy, which holds only in-frame ones; the method was immunoSEQ multiplex PCR. Here the sample spans under 200,000 clones, 94% being singletons. The genes are TRBV7-9 and TRBJ2-3; D gene ambiguous. Sequenced here: peripheral blood, sampled on day 0 of AZD1222 vaccination. This sequence was found in an adult in good health. The CDR3 reads CASSLASSFPSTDTQYF. CDR3 DNA sequence: TGTGCCAGCAGCTTAGCGTCGAGCTTCCCAAGCACAGATACGCAGTATTTT.